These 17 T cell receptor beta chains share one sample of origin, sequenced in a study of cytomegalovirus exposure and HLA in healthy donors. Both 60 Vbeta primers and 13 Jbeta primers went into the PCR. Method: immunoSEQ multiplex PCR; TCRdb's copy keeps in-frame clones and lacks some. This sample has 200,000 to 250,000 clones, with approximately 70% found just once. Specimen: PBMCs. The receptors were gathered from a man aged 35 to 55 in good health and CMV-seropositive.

CDR3 nucleotides: TGTGCCAGCAGTTCTGGACTAGCGGGGGCCGGAAGAGATACGCAGTATTTT. This encodes CASSSGLAGAGRDTQYF. V is TRBV5-4 and J is TRBJ2-3, with 13 bases that match TRBD2. V shed 5 bases and J 5 bases; nucleotides not matched to a gene: 11. Germline CDR1 SGHNT, CDR2 YYREEE (reference sequence). The CDR3 has 17 amino acids.

The CDR3 DNA reads TGTGCCAGCAGCTTCAACACCTATGGCTACACCTTC. It translates to CASSFNTYGYTF. The chain couples TRBV5-4 to TRBJ1-2; D gene unclear. Trimming took off 2 bases at V and 4 bases at J, with 6 bases between the two ends. Germline V gene lookup returns CDR1 SGHNT and CDR2 YYREEE (reference sequence). The CDR3 is made up of 12 amino acids.

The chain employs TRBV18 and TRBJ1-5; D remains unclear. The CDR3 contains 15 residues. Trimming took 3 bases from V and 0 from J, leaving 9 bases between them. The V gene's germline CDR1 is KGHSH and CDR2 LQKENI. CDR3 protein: CASSPERDSNQPQHF. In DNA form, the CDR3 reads TGTGCCAGCTCACCGGAGCGCGATAGCAATCAGCCCCAGCATTTT.

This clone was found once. CDR3 bases: TGCGCCAGCAGCCCGGAGGGAGGGGACACTGAAGCTTTCTTT. Encoded protein: CASSPEGGDTEAFF. V gene TRBV5-1 combines with J gene TRBJ1-1; possible D gene TRBD1, 5 bases. CDR1 is SGHRS and CDR2 is YFSETQ in the germline V gene. This CDR3 is built from 14 residues. V was shortened by 4 bases and J by 3 bases, with 13 bases between the two germline ends.

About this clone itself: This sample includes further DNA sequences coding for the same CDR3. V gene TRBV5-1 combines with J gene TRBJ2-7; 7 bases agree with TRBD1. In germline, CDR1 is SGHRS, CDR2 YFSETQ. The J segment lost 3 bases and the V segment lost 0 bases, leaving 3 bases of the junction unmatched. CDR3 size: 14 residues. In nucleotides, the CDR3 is TGCGCCAGCAGCTTGGGACAGGGAAGCTACGAGCAGTACTTC. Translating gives CASSLGQGSYEQYF.

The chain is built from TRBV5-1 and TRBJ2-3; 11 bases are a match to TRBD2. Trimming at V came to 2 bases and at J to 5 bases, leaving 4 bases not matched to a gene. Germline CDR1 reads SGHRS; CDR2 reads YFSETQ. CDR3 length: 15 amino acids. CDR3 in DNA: TGCGCCAGCAGCTTACTAGCGGGGGAGCTAGATACGCAGTATTTT. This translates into CASSLLAGELDTQYF.

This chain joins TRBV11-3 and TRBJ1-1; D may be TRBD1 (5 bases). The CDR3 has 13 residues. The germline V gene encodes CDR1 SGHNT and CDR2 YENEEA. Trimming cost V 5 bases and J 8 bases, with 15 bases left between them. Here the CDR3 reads CASSPEPTGEAFF. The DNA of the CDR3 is TGTGCCAGCAGCCCGGAGCCAACAGGCGAAGCTTTCTTT.

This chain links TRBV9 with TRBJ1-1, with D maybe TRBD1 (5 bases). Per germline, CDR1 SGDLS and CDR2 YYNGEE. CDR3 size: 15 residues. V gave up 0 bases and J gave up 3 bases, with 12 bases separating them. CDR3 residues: CASSVASRADTEAFF. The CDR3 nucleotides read TGTGCCAGCAGCGTAGCGAGCAGGGCGGACACTGAAGCTTTCTTT. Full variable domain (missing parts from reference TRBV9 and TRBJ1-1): DSGVTQTPKHLITATGQRVTLRCSPRSGDLSVYWYQQSLDQGLQFLIQYYNGEERAKGNILERFSAQQFPDLHSELNLSSLELGDSALYFCASSVASRADTEAFFGQGTRLTVV.

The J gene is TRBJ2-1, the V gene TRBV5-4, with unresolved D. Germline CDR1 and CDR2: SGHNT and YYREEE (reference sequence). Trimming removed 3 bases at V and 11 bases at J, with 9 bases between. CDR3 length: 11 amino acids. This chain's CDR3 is CASSWCGKQFF. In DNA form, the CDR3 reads TGTGCCAGCAGCTGGTGCGGTAAGCAGTTCTTC.

For the CDR3, the DNA is TGTGCCAGCAGCTTAGCGCCTGGTCTCACCAGGCACTACGAGCAGTACTTC. Protein sequence: CASSLAPGLTRHYEQYF. This chain connects TRBV7-2 to TRBJ2-7; D uncertain. The germline CDR1 and CDR2 sequences are SGHTA and FQGNSA. This CDR3 has 17 amino acids. With 0 bases removed from V and 3 bases from J, the gap between germline ends came to 18 bases.

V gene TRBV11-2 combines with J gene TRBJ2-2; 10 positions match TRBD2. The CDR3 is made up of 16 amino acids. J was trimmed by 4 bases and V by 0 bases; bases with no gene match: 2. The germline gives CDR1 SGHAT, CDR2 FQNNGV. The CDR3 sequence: CASSLDQRGGTGELFF. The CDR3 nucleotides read TGTGCCAGCAGCTTAGACCAGCGGGGGGGCACCGGGGAGCTGTTTTTT.

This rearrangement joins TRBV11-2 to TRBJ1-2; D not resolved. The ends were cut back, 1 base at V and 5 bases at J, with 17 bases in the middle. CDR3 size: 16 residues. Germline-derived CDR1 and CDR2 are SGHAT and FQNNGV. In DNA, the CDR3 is TGTGCCAGCAGCTTAGTGGGCGGAGGGCTTAATTATGGCTACACCTTC. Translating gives CASSLVGGGLNYGYTF.

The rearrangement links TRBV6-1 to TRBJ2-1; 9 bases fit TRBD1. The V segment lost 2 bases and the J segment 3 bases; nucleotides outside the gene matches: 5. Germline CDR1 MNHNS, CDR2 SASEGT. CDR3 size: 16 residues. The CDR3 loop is CASSEIPTGGYNEQFF. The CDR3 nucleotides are TGTGCCAGCAGTGAAATCCCGACAGGGGGCTACAATGAGCAGTTCTTC.

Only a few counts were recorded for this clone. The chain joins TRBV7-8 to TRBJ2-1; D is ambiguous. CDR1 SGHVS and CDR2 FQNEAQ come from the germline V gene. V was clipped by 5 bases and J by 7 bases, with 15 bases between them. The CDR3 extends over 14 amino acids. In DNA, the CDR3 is TGTGCCAGCAGCCCCGACCTAGGTGGGAATGAGCAGTTCTTC. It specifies CASSPDLGGNEQFF. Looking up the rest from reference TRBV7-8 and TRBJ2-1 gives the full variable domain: GAGVSQSPRYKVAKRGQDVALRCDPISGHVSLFWYQQALGQGPEFLTYFQNEAQLDKSGLPSDRFFAERPEGSVSTLKIQRTQQEDSAVYLCASSPDLGGNEQFFGPGTRLTVL.

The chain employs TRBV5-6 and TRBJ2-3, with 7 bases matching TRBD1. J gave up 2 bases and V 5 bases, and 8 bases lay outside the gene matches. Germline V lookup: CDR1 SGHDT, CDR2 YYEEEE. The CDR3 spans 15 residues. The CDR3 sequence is CASSPRGQITDTQYF. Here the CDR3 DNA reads TGTGCCAGCAGTCCTCGGGGACAGATCACAGATACGCAGTATTTT.

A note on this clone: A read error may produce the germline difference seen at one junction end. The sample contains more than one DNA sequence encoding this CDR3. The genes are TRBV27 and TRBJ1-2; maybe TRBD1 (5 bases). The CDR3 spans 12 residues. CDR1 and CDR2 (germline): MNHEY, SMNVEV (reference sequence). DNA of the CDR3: TGTGCTAGCAGTGAGGGAGGGGATGGCTACACCTTC. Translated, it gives CASSEGGDGYTF.

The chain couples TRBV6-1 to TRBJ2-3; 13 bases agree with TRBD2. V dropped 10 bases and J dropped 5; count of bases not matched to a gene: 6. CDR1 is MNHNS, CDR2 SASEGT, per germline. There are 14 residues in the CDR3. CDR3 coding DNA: TGTGCCACCTTACTAGCGGGGGGGGTAGATACGCAGTATTTT. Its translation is CATLLAGGVDTQYF.